These 22 T cell receptor beta chains share one sample of origin, sequenced in a study of T cells in Graves' hyperthyroidism and ophthalmopathy. Amplification yielded TCR beta CDR3 regions, with RNA transcripts as the source. HTBI primers were employed in a first-round RT-PCR of the TCR CDR3. Via MiXCR, TCRdb re-called the multiplex PCR reads, giving one row per CDR3 protein. Of about 700,000 distinct CDR3 sequences listed, 13% to 15% were seen once; the top ten hold approximately 10%. Input material: blood. These receptor sequences come from a woman between 18 and 30 years old with Graves' hyperthyroidism.

The chain employs TRBV20-1 and TRBJ2-7, with D perhaps being TRBD1 or TRBD2 (6 bases each). Trimming shortened V by 3 bases and J by 3 bases, and 18 bases separated the two germline ends. The germline V gene has CDR1 DFQATT and CDR2 SNEGSKA (reference sequence). This CDR3 has 15 residues. Here the CDR3 reads CSARDLEGVVYEQYF. The CDR3 bases are TGCAGTGCTAGGGATTTGGAGGGGGTAGTCTACGAGCAGTACTTC.

The rearrangement uses TRBV27 and TRBJ2-1; 10 nucleotides match TRBD2. V lost 7 bases, J lost 3 bases, and 3 bases stayed unmatched. The length of the CDR3 is 14 residues. The V gene's germline CDR1 is MNHEY and CDR2 SMNVEV (reference sequence). The CDR3 spells CASKLAGNYNEQFF. The CDR3 DNA sequence: TGTGCCAGCAAACTAGCGGGGAACTACAATGAGCAGTTCTTC.

This clonotype was observed many times. The chain links TRBV20-1 to TRBJ2-1; D gene uncertain. V lost 0 bases and J 1 base, leaving 7 bases between the germline ends. CDR1 and CDR2 (germline): DFQATT, SNEGSKA (reference sequence). This CDR3 spans 14 amino acids. The CDR3 spells CSARDSRSYNEQFF. CDR3 nucleotides: TGCAGTGCTAGAGACTCGCGTTCCTACAATGAGCAGTTCTTC.

This clonotype was detected a few times. The chain recombines TRBV13 with TRBJ1-2; no clear D gene. Trimming cost V 4 bases and J 0 bases, with 12 bases left between them. The CDR3 is made up of 15 amino acids. In germline, CDR1 is PRHDT, CDR2 FYEKMQ (reference sequence). DNA of the CDR3: TGTGCCAGCAGCTCCACTCAGCGGGCTAACTATGGCTACACCTTC. Its protein product is CASSSTQRANYGYTF.

This chain uses TRBV7-9 with TRBJ1-4; 8 bases fit TRBD1. Germline trimming cut 6 bases from V and 8 bases from J; bases unmatched to any gene: 14. The CDR3 sequence is 16 residues long. Germline CDR1 is SEHNR and CDR2 is FQNEAQ (reference sequence). The CDR3 nucleotides read TGTGCCAGCAGTCACGGACAGGGTTCTTTGGAGGAAAAACTGTTTTTT. Its translation is CASSHGQGSLEEKLFF.

The genes are TRBV20-1 and TRBJ2-7; 10 positions match TRBD2. The CDR3 spans 15 residues. Trimming removed 5 bases from V and 1 base from J; junction bases left unmatched: 8. Germline V gene data show CDR1 as DFQATT and CDR2 as SNEGSKA (reference sequence). The CDR3 here is CSAYTLLAGSYEQYF. The CDR3 DNA follows: TGCAGTGCTTATACCTTACTAGCGGGGTCCTACGAGCAGTACTTC.

This clonotype has ten or more counts. The rearrangement uses TRBV18 and TRBJ1-1; the D gene is possibly TRBD1 (5 bases). Germline V lookup: CDR1 KGHSH, CDR2 LQKENI. The CDR3 is 14 residues long. Trimming removed 2 bases at V and 6 bases at J, with 13 bases between. The CDR3 is CASSPTWRGAEAFF. CDR3 in DNA: TGTGCCAGCTCACCAACCTGGAGGGGCGCTGAAGCTTTCTTT.

This clonotype was detected only a few times. The V and J genes are TRBV20-1 and TRBJ1-4, with D unclear. V was shortened by 0 bases and J by 1 base, with 9 bases between the two germline ends. This CDR3 region has 15 residues. CDR1 is DFQATT, CDR2 SNEGSKA, per germline (reference sequence). CDR3: CSARDSRRTNEKLFF. The CDR3 region has the DNA TGCAGTGCTAGAGATTCCAGGAGAACTAATGAAAAACTGTTTTTT.

This clonotype was picked up a small number of times. The chain couples TRBV5-8 to TRBJ1-2; weak D call: TRBD1 (6 bases). The CDR3 has 16 amino acids. V was clipped by 0 bases and J by 4 bases, with 16 bases between them. Germline loops: CDR1 SGHTS, CDR2 YDEGEE. The CDR3 region is CASSLDGQRAPYGYTF. The CDR3 nucleotides are TGTGCCAGCAGCTTGGACGGACAGAGGGCCCCCTATGGCTACACCTTC. The whole variable domain, remainder taken from reference TRBV5-8 and TRBJ1-2, is EAGVTQSPTHLIKTRGQQATLRCSPISGHTSVYWYQQALGLGLQFLLWYDEGEERNRGNFPPRFSGRQFPNYSSELNVNALELEDSALYLCASSLDGQRAPYGYTFGSGTRLTVV.

This clonotype was detected many times. The chain couples TRBV7-2 to TRBJ2-5; D gene ambiguous. The germline V gene has CDR1 SGHTA and CDR2 FQGNSA. The CDR3 spans 16 residues. Trimming removed 1 base from V and 1 base from J, with 13 bases in between. This CDR3 reads CASSLEGVKLQETQYF. The CDR3 DNA sequence: TGTGCCAGCAGCTTAGAAGGAGTTAAGCTCCAAGAGACCCAGTACTTC.

This clonotype was counted at least ten times. The chain is built from TRBV3-1 and TRBJ2-1; D remains ambiguous. CDR3 size: 13 residues. V dropped 0 bases and J dropped 8 bases, with 8 bases sitting between them. The germline V gene encodes CDR1 LGHDT and CDR2 YNNKEL (reference sequence). CDR3 in DNA: TGTGCCAGCAGCCAAGATCCGGTGGATGAGCAGTTCTTC. As protein: CASSQDPVDEQFF.

The table lists this clonotype with many counts. DNA of the CDR3: TGTGCCAGCAGCTTAGCCCGGGTCGAACTAGCGGGAAGCTACGAGCAGTACTTC. It specifies CASSLARVELAGSYEQYF. The V gene is TRBV11-2, the J gene TRBJ2-7; TRBD2 matches at 10 bases. The CDR3 consists of 18 residues. Unmatched junction bases numbered 12, after V lost 1 base and J lost 3 bases. The germline V gene has CDR1 SGHAT and CDR2 FQNNGV.

This clonotype was observed many times. This chain connects TRBV6-2 or TRBV6-3 to TRBJ2-3; 7 nucleotides match TRBD1. CDR1 and CDR2 from the germline V gene are MNHEY and SVGEGT. This CDR3 spans 14 amino acids. Trimming took 7 bases from V and 2 from J; bases not matched to a gene: 6. CDR3 bases: TGTGCCAGCACCTTGGGACAGCACACAGATACGCAGTATTTT. The encoded protein is CASTLGQHTDTQYF.

The gene calls are TRBV9 and TRBJ2-2; TRBD2 matches at 11 bases. CDR1 and CDR2 from the germline V gene are SGDLS and YYNGEE. J was trimmed by 7 bases and V by 5 bases; bases with no gene match: 4. The CDR3 spans 14 residues. CDR3 sequence: CASSPGTSGGELFF. Written as DNA, the CDR3 is TGTGCCAGCAGTCCCGGGACTAGCGGCGGGGAGCTGTTTTTT.

This clonotype was found many times. The chain couples TRBV14 to TRBJ2-1; TRBD2 matches at 9 bases. Germline V lookup: CDR1 SGHDN, CDR2 FVKESK. J was trimmed by 3 bases and V by 0 bases; bases with no gene match: 9. This CDR3 region has 18 residues. The DNA of the CDR3 is TGTGCCAGCAGCCAAGACCGGATAGCGGGAGAGGGCTACAATGAGCAGTTCTTC. Translating it yields CASSQDRIAGEGYNEQFF.

V is TRBV14 and J is TRBJ2-1; tentative D call: TRBD2 (6 bases). Germline V lookup: CDR1 SGHDN, CDR2 FVKESK. This CDR3 spans 15 amino acids. V shed 4 bases and J shed 5 bases, with 15 bases lying between them. CDR3 protein: CASSPRRAPNNEQFF. The CDR3 DNA sequence: TGTGCCAGCAGCCCTCGGAGGGCCCCAAACAATGAGCAGTTCTTC.

This clonotype was recorded at least ten times. The chain couples TRBV9 to TRBJ1-1, with D perhaps matching TRBD1 (5 bases). Germline-derived CDR1 and CDR2 are SGDLS and YYNGEE. The V gene lost 0 bases and the J gene lost 4 bases, with 7 bases spanning the gap. The CDR3 sequence is 13 residues long. CDR3 region: CASSVVGATEAFF. CDR3 DNA: TGTGCCAGCAGCGTAGTAGGGGCCACTGAAGCTTTCTTT.

This clonotype appeared many times. CDR3 in amino acids: CASSEREGAKNIQYF. The CDR3 coding sequence is TGTGCCAGCAGCGAGCGGGAGGGAGCCAAAAACATTCAGTACTTC. This chain links TRBV7-2 with TRBJ2-4; the match to TRBD2 covers 10 bases. Germline V gives CDR1 SGHTA, CDR2 FQGNSA. CDR3 length: 15 amino acids. After removal of 5 bases from V and 0 bases from J, the junction contained 1 base not matched to a gene.

V and J are TRBV5-5 and TRBJ1-6; 7 nucleotides agree with TRBD1. The CDR3 consists of 14 residues. Germline V lookup: CDR1 SGHKS, CDR2 YYEKEE (reference sequence). Losses at the gene ends were 4 bases for V and 7 bases for J; bases not matched to a gene: 5. The CDR3 loop is CASSRTGLNSPLHF. DNA for the CDR3: TGTGCCAGCAGCCGGACAGGCCTAAATTCACCCCTCCACTTT.

The chain combines TRBV29-1 with TRBJ2-7; TRBD2 might be the D (6 bases). V lost 7 bases and J lost 7, with 20 bases in between. CDR1 and CDR2 (germline): SQVTM, ANQGSEA. The CDR3 loop spans 13 amino acids. CDR3 protein: CSARQGGQREQYF. CDR3 bases: TGCAGCGCCCGACAAGGAGGGCAGAGGGAGCAGTACTTC.

Many counts were recorded for this clonotype. The J gene is TRBJ2-5, the V gene TRBV6-2 or TRBV6-3; 7 nucleotides line up with TRBD1. V shed 6 bases and J 5 bases; nucleotides not matched to a gene: 9. This CDR3 spans 14 amino acids. Germline values: CDR1 MNHEY, CDR2 SVGEGT. This chain's CDR3 is CASRLGGAGETQYF. CDR3 coding DNA: TGTGCCAGCAGATTAGGGGGCGCCGGGGAGACCCAGTACTTC.

The V gene is TRBV13, the J gene TRBJ2-7; D ambiguous. The CDR3 consists of 15 residues. V lost 0 bases and J lost 3, with 12 bases in between. The V gene's germline CDR1 is PRHDT and CDR2 FYEKMQ (reference sequence). The CDR3 DNA reads as TGTGCCAGCAGCTTAGGATGGCCGGCGGTCTACGAGCAGTACTTC. Translating gives CASSLGWPAVYEQYF. The whole variable domain, remainder taken from reference TRBV13 and TRBJ2-7, is AAGVIQSPRHLIKEKRETATLKCYPIPRHDTVYWYQQGPGQDPQFLISFYEKMQSDKGSIPDRFSAQQFSDYHSELNMSSLELGDSALYFCASSLGWPAVYEQYFGPGTRLTVT.